The present TCR beta chain was sequenced within a study of radiotherapy plus CTLA-4 blockade in lung cancer. Study context: Of all patients, around 20% responded objectively and 25% to 35% showed disease control. Study-level points and caveats: Reports identified early blood T cell clone dynamics, with interferon-beta, as the best response predictor. Peripheral blood showed expansion of tumor-derived TCR clones after radiotherapy and ipilimumab.

CDR3 size: 11 residues. The V gene lost 7 bases and the J gene lost 0 bases, with 5 bases spanning the gap. The germline V gene has CDR1 SGHTS and CDR2 YDEGEE. Focal radiation plus CTLA-4 blockade with ipilimumab was administered to patients who had chemo-refractory metastatic non-small-cell lung cancer. As regards this clone: Its antigen is currently unknown.

The data were produced by immunoSEQ multiplex PCR, yet TCRdb's version contains in-frame clones alone and is incomplete. Here the sample spans around 72,000 clones, roughly 78% being singletons. V usage is TRBV5-8 and J usage is TRBJ2-7; D is undetermined. The starting material was peripheral blood, obtained from a patient treated with radiotherapy plus ipilimumab. The clonotype comes from a human donor with non-small cell lung cancer who had a complete response to radiotherapy plus ipilimumab. The CDR3 sequence: CASEGSYEQYF. CDR3 bases: TGTGCCAGCGAAGGCTCCTACGAGCAGTACTTC.